The clone carrying this T cell receptor beta chain has ten or more counts. The antigen is undetermined. V was cut by 2 bases and J by 9 bases, with 8 bases left in between. This CDR3 is 11 amino acids long. Germline V CDR1 and CDR2: GTSNPN, SVGIG (reference sequence). Recently diagnosed hyperthyroidism of less than 2 months' duration affected patients aged 18 to 65. This sample is drawn from a study of T cells in Graves' hyperthyroidism and ophthalmopathy. The wider study: The blood sample was taken at first diagnosis, before treatment began.

Amplification of TCR beta CDR3 regions used RNA as the template. First-round RT-PCR with HTBI primers amplified the TCR CDR3 region. Using its own MiXCR run on the multiplex PCR reads, TCRdb lists one record per CDR3 protein. The data contain roughly 740,000 distinct CDR3 sequences, over 15% of them seen just once; the ten biggest clones take up approximately 8%. General observations from the study: The blood repertoire included most of the expanded thyroid clonotypes above 0.001. From stable hyperthyroidism, ophthalmopathy was separated by a 13 V-J model.

This chain joins TRBV30 and TRBJ2-1; no clear D gene. The sequence was obtained from a young man with Graves' hyperthyroidism. Sequencing used blood. DNA of the CDR3: TGTGCCTGGAGTATTATTCGTGAGCAGTTCTTC. Translation gives CAWSIIREQFF. Full variable domain (outside the CDR3, taken from reference TRBV30 and TRBJ2-1): SQTIHQWPATLVQPVGSPLSLECTVEGTSNPNLYWYRQAAGRGLQLLFYSVGIGQISSEVPQNLSASRPQDRQFILSSKKLLLSDSGFYLCAWSIIREQFFGPGTRLTVL.